One and the same sample provided the 6 T cell receptor beta chains below, sequenced in a study of blood T cell repertoires in COVID-19. TCRdb keeps only in-frame clones here, not all; method: immunoSEQ multiplex PCR. The table lists roughly 200,000 clones, 80% to 90% of them singletons, with around 4.9% in the top ten. The sequenced sample was peripheral blood. All receptors derive from a woman at least 80 years old with acute or convalescent COVID-19.

The chain employs TRBV5-4 and TRBJ2-5, with 7 bases fitting TRBD1. This CDR3 contains 13 residues. The junction had 1 base not matched to a gene; V was cut back by 3 bases and J by 2 bases. Germline CDR1 and CDR2: SGHNT and YYREEE (reference sequence). CDR3 residues: CASSSDRQETQYF. As DNA, the CDR3 is TGTGCCAGCAGCTCGGACAGGCAAGAGACCCAGTACTTC.

J is TRBJ2-7 and V is TRBV7-9; 12 nucleotides line up with TRBD2. The CDR3 covers 18 residues. Germline-derived CDR1 and CDR2 are SEHNR and FQNEAQ (reference sequence). With V trimmed by 1 base and J by 5 bases, 12 bases remained unmatched. CDR3 sequence reads: CASSLVLSLAGGRHEQYF. The CDR3 region has the DNA TGTGCCAGCAGCTTAGTACTTTCGCTAGCGGGAGGGCGACACGAGCAGTACTTC.

The chain joins TRBV29-1 to TRBJ2-1; no clear D gene. Trimming pared 2 bases from V and 5 bases from J, leaving 10 bases between. In germline, CDR1 is SQVTM, CDR2 ANQGSEA. This CDR3 is built from 13 residues. As DNA, the CDR3 is TGCAGCGTTGAAATTCAGGCGAACAATGAGCAGTTCTTC. As protein: CSVEIQANNEQFF.

This clone was recorded only once. The rearrangement joins TRBV19 to TRBJ2-1; tentative D call: TRBD1 (5 bases). This CDR3 is built from 15 residues. V gave up 5 bases and J gave up 2 bases, with 13 bases separating them. Per the germline V gene, CDR1 is LNHDA and CDR2 is SQIVND (reference sequence). CDR3 sequence: CASSVTLGPYNEQFF. In DNA form, the CDR3 reads TGTGCCAGTAGTGTGACTCTGGGGCCCTACAATGAGCAGTTCTTC.

The chain links TRBV9 to TRBJ1-6; D is perhaps TRBD1 (5 bases). The ends were cut back, 5 bases at V and 9 bases at J, with 15 bases in the middle. CDR1 is SGDLS and CDR2 is YYNGEE in the germline V gene. The length of the CDR3 is 14 residues. CDR3 bases: TGTGCCAGCAGTACCCAGGGTACGGTTTCACCCCTCCACTTT. This sequence encodes CASSTQGTVSPLHF.

The gene calls are TRBV18 and TRBJ1-3; 7 nucleotides line up with TRBD1. The V segment lost 3 bases and the J segment 2 bases; nucleotides outside the gene matches: 7. This CDR3 contains 16 residues. Germline V gene lookup returns CDR1 KGHSH and CDR2 LQKENI. The chain's CDR3 is CASSPGTVFTGNTIYF. CDR3 nucleotides: TGTGCCAGCTCACCTGGGACAGTCTTTACTGGAAACACCATATATTTT.